This T cell receptor (beta chain) was sequenced in a study of T cell responses to AZD1222 COVID-19 vaccine. About the research overall: Pooled samples include second doses given at about 4 or 12 weeks. Study-wide findings and caveats: Clonal diversity was possibly underestimated, and white British individuals and females predominated among donors. In all cases, repertoires were sampled only after the peak T cell response. Increases in Spike-specific TCR breadth and depth were seen after two AZD1222 doses.

TCRdb keeps only in-frame clones here, not all; method: immunoSEQ multiplex PCR. This repertoire shows roughly 100,000 clones, 80% to 85% found once; its top ten account for over 15%. V was clipped by 3 bases and J by 7 bases; unmatched bases: 12. Germline V gives CDR1 GTSNPN, CDR2 SVGIG (reference sequence). This CDR3 is built from 15 residues. Of note for this clone: No antigen is known for it.

This TCR came from an adult in good health. The sample was peripheral blood, taken on day 0 of AZD1222 vaccination. J is TRBJ1-5 and V is TRBV30, with 7 bases matching TRBD1. The DNA for the CDR3 is TGTGCCTGGAGGGCAGGGACAGCAGCTGGACAGCCCCAGCATTTT. Translation gives CAWRAGTAAGQPQHF.